This TCR beta chain came from a study of blood T cell repertoires in COVID-19. Using immunoSEQ multiplex PCR, the repertoire was profiled, and TCRdb retains in-frame clones only, with some absent. Among 150,000 to 200,000 clones, approximately 85% were seen once, and the ten largest hold approximately 11%. The germline CDR1 and CDR2 sequences are WNHNN and SYGVQD (reference sequence). CDR3 size: 12 residues. Between the trimmed V and J ends, which lost 0 bases and 11 bases, there was a span of 8 bases. Sequenced material: peripheral blood. This clonotype was obtained from a human donor with active or convalescent COVID-19. The donor label of this sample is uncertain. This chain uses TRBV10-1 with TRBJ2-1; maybe TRBD1 (6 bases). The CDR3, as DNA: TGCGCCAGCAGTGAGTCGGGGGACAAGCAGTTCTTC. Its protein product is CASSESGDKQFF.